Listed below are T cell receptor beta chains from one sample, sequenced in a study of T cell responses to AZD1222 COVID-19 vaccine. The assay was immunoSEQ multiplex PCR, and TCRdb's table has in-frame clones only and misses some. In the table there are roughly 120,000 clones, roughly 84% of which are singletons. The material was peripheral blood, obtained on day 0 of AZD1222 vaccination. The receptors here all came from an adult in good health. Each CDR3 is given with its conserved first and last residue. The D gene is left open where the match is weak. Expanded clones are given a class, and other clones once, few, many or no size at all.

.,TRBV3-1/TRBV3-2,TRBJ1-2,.,TGTGCCAGCAGCCACCGAAGGGTGGTGGGTCATGGCTACACCTTC,CASSHRRVVGHGYTF
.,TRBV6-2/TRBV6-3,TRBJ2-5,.,TGTGCCAGCAGTTACTCGAAGGGAATGGCGGAGACCCAGTACTTC,CASSYSKGMAETQYF
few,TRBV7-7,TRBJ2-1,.,TGTGCCAGCAGCTTACAATGGGGGGCCCTCTACAATGAGCAGTTCTTC,CASSLQWGALYNEQFF
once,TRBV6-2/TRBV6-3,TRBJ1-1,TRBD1,TGTGCCAGCAGTCCCTGGACAGGGCGGTTTGGCACTGAAGCTTTCTTT,CASSPWTGRFGTEAFF
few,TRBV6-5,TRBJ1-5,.,TGTGCCAGCAGCATAGATAATAGCAATCAGCCCCAGCATTTT,CASSIDNSNQPQHF
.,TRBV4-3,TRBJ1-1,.,TGCGCCAGCAGCCAAGATATGGGTTTGAACACTGAAGCTTTCTTT,CASSQDMGLNTEAFF
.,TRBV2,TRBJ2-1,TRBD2,TGTGCCAGCAGTGAAACTAGCGGGGGGGCTCCGGAGCAGTTCTTC,CASSETSGGAPEQFF
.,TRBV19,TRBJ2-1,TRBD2,TGTGCCAGTAGTCAACAGCGGGGGGGCAAAAATGAGCAGTTCTTC,CASSQQRGGKNEQFF
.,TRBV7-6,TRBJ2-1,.,TGTGCCAGCAGCTTAGACAGGCTCAATGAGCAGTTCTTC,CASSLDRLNEQFF
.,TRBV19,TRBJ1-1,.,TGTGCCAGTAGTATCGAGGGGTTTGGTGAAGCTTTCTTT,CASSIEGFGEAFF
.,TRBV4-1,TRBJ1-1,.,TGCGCCAGCAGCCAAGACGGCTCCTTGGGGTTGAACACTGAAGCTTTCTTT,CASSQDGSLGLNTEAFF
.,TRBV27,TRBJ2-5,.,TGTGCCAGCATGGTCTCAGGGTACCTTGCCCAAGAGACCCAGTACTTC,CASMVSGYLAQETQYF
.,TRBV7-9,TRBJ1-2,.,TGTGCCAGCAGCGTACAGGCACCAGCGGGTGCCTATGGCTACACCTTC,CASSVQAPAGAYGYTF
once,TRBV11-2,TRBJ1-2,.,TGTGCCAGCAGCCCTGGACTGAGTAACTATGGCTACACCTTC,CASSPGLSNYGYTF
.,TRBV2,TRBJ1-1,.,TGTGCCAGCAGTGTAACGGGGGAAGCTTTCTTT,CASSVTGEAFF
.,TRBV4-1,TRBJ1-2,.,TGCGCCAGCAGCCAAGTGGCGCCAACGGGTGGCTACACCTTC,CASSQVAPTGGYTF
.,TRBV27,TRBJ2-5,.,TGTGCCAGCAGTCAGACTATAGGGACAACAGAGACCCAGTACTTC,CASSQTIGTTETQYF
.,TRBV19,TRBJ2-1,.,TGTGCCAGTAGGCCGACTCCGGGGGTTACATACAATGAGCAGTTCTTC,CASRPTPGVTYNEQFF
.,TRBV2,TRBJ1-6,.,TGTGCCAGCGGGGGACATAGAAATTCACCCCTCCACTTT,CASGGHRNSPLHF
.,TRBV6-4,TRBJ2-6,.,TGTGCCAGGGGGGAAAGTCATCTGGGAGCCAACGTCCTGACTTTC,CARGESHLGANVLTF
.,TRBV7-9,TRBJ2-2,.,TGTGCCAGCACCGCTTTGGGGGTACCCGGGGAGCTGTTTTTT,CASTALGVPGELFF
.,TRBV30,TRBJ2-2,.,TGTGCCTGGAGTGGGGGTCCGAACACCGGGGAGCTGTTTTTT,CAWSGGPNTGELFF
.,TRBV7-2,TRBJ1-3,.,TGTGCCAGCAGCCCCCTTCTCAGCTCTGGAAACACCATATATTTT,CASSPLLSSGNTIYF